Listed below are T cell receptor beta chains from one sample, sequenced in a study of blood T cell repertoires in COVID-19. The protocol was immunoSEQ multiplex PCR, while the TCRdb copy is restricted to in-frame clones and leaves out a portion. The sample holds hundreds of thousands of clones, around 87% seen once. Sample: PBMCs or T cells enriched from blood (not recorded which). The receptors shown here come from a man aged 35 to 55 in a cohort exposed to, infected with or recovered from COVID-19 (not recorded which). The conserved cysteine and the conserved F or W are not part of the CDR3 here. A D gene is named only where the DNA matches it firmly.

>NA|TRBV7-9
ASSAYRDNTEAF
>NA|TRBV18
ASSTLTGLKGYT
>NA|TRBV5-1
ASSFGRGRTGELF
>TRBD1|TRBV28
ASSSSVGTVADEQY
>TRBD2|TRBV7-2
ASSFNPSGSYEQY
>TRBD1|TRBV5-4
ASSLGQGAYEQY
>NA|TRBV6-2/TRBV6-3
ASSYAGSNQPQH
>TRBD2|TRBV7-6
ASSLAHVSGRSNEQF
>TRBD2|TRBV6-5
ASRSWTSGSYEQY
>TRBD1|TRBV15
ATSDPGGEGNEKLF
>NA|TRBV20-1
SARREEKLF
>NA|TRBV6-4
ASSGMEGNEQF
>NA|TRBV7-2
ASSVRDLGAGELF
>TRBD1|TRBV19
ASTPTGYTEAF
>NA|TRBV5-4
ASSLRESAYEQY
>NA|TRBV19
ASSIVIRGSGANVLT
>NA|TRBV6-5
ASFAEISGANVLT
>NA|TRBV30
AWNSGYNEQF
>NA|TRBV2
ASNRYGGRTEAF
>NA|TRBV3-1/TRBV3-2
ASSQAAGLSYEQY
>TRBD1|TRBV29-1
SVGSGQGGSYEQY
>NA|TRBV27
ASRPPGYTEAF
>TRBD1|TRBV2
ASSEQGARYGYT
>NA|TRBV6-6
ASSYPSLSDTQY
>TRBD2|TRBV28
ASSFSSGAPGELF
>TRBD1|TRBV7-8
ASSPTGTGVGQPQH
>TRBD1|TRBV19
ASSRTGQVADTQY
>TRBD1|TRBV11-2
ASSLAAGGVTEAF
>TRBD2|TRBV6-5
ATRSGLADEQY
>TRBD1|TRBV10-1
ASSEGDRGPEQF
>TRBD2|TRBV7-2
ASSFRFRSAGGPGTQY
>TRBD2|TRBV3-1/TRBV3-2
ASSQGSGRRDNEQF
>NA|TRBV3-1/TRBV3-2
ASSQGSASPLH
>TRBD1|TRBV19
ASSRDRVDTEAF
>TRBD1|TRBV11-2
ASSPQGAGNTIY
>TRBD2|TRBV7-3
ASSKTSGTQETQY
>TRBD1|TRBV7-9
ASRRAGTGNTGELF
>TRBD1|TRBV27
ASTHRGLSNEKLF
>NA|TRBV6-1
ASSESRGNQPQH
>TRBD1|TRBV5-1
ASSVDRVGYEQY
>TRBD1|TRBV18
ASSPRGQGGYEQY
>NA|TRBV5-1
ASSLERQPTDTQY
>NA|TRBV6-5
ASKTGDTYEQY
>TRBD1|TRBV3-1/TRBV3-2
ASSQDNRGHQQNYGYT
>NA|TRBV6-1
ASSEAKGRVGGYT
>NA|TRBV29-1
SVAGGDLANTGELF